These 2 T cell receptor beta chains originate from one sample sequenced in a study of shared clonotypes between healthy human individuals. Produced via immunoSEQ multiplex PCR; TCRdb's table is partial and in-frame only. The sample consists of almost 700,000 clones, roughly 94% of them appearing once. Naive CD8 cells lacked CD45RO and underwent positive selection for CCR7, leaving out terminally differentiated effector memory CD45RA+ cells. Source material: naive CD8+ T cells sorted from blood. These receptors all come from a man younger than 45 in good health.

V gene TRBV18 combines with J gene TRBJ2-1; the D is unclear. Germline CDR1 is KGHSH and CDR2 is LQKENI. Trimming cost V 4 bases and J 6 bases, with 10 bases left between them. The CDR3 consists of 13 residues. CDR3 sequence: CASSLGPRNEQFF. CDR3 sequence (DNA): TGTGCCAGCTCACTCGGACCCCGCAATGAGCAGTTCTTC.

Comment on this clone: At the DNA level, this CDR3 is encoded by other sequences in the same sample as well. The V and J genes are TRBV6-6 and TRBJ1-5; D is unresolved. Trimming removed 2 bases from V and 4 bases from J, with 9 bases in between. Germline values: CDR1 MNHNY, CDR2 SVGAGI (reference sequence). The CDR3 spans 14 residues. CDR3 nucleotides: TGTGCCAGCAGTTACCTCCCCGGAAATCAGCCCCAGCATTTT. This gives the protein CASSYLPGNQPQHF.